This T cell receptor beta chain was documented in a study of T-cell memory formation after mild COVID-19. Whole-study findings and limits: Pre-infection memory harbored some responding clones, suggesting cross-reactive memory joined. Researchers report contracting CD4+ clones mostly in CM and EM, with CD8+ clones in EMRA. A balance of CD4 and CD8 characterized clones contracting day 15 to 85, whereas later expanders leaned CD4+.

TCRdb recomputed calls from the 5' RACE reads with MiXCR, one row per CDR3 protein. Here the sample spans approximately 300,000 distinct CDR3 sequences, about a sixth being singletons. Comment on this clonotype: What it recognizes is unknown.

The CDR3 consists of 13 residues. Germline V gives CDR1 LNHNV, CDR2 YYDKDF (reference sequence). V was clipped by 4 bases and J by 10 bases, with 16 bases between them. Sequencing was done on a sample of PBMCs or a T cell subset sorted from them (not recorded which). This chain links TRBV15 with TRBJ1-1; D call uncertain. This receptor was obtained from a man aged 18 to 30 who had mild COVID-19 (a few samples of this study predate the infection). Cell type and time point are not known. The CDR3 loop is CATSTNGVGGAFF. The CDR3 nucleotides read TGTGCCACCAGCACCAACGGGGTCGGTGGAGCTTTCTTT.